One and the same sample provided the 13 T cell receptor beta chains below, sequenced in a study of response to subunit inactivated influenza vaccine. MiXCR was run by TCRdb on the RT-PCR reads, yielding one entry per CDR3 protein. This table holds roughly 170,000 distinct CDR3 sequences, approximately 9.2% found once. Sequenced here: non-naive T cells sorted from PBMCs, sampled on the day of vaccination. The receptors come from a man in his forties or fifties who received an inactivated influenza vaccine.

This clonotype was observed a handful of times. The CDR3 loop is CASSLTFAGQETQYF. CDR3 DNA sequence: TGTGCCAGCAGCTTAACTTTTGCGGGCCAAGAGACCCAGTACTTC. This chain links TRBV7-2 with TRBJ2-5; weak D call: TRBD2 (5 bases). The germline CDR1 and CDR2 sequences are SGHTA and FQGNSA. The CDR3 length is 15 residues. V was pared by 2 bases and J by 1 base, with 11 bases between.

This clonotype was counted many times. The chain couples TRBV20-1 to TRBJ2-4, with 8 bases aligning to TRBD1. This CDR3 is built from 17 residues. CDR1 and CDR2 (germline): DFQATT, SNEGSKA (reference sequence). V lost 1 base, J lost 3 bases, and 11 bases stayed unmatched. The CDR3 region has the DNA TGCAGTGCTAGAGTGGGGGTGACAGGGGTACACAAAAACATTCAGTACTTC. It specifies CSARVGVTGVHKNIQYF.

The table lists this clonotype with many counts. V gene TRBV7-2 combines with J gene TRBJ1-4; D is possibly TRBD1 (6 bases). The CDR3 has 17 amino acids. The V gene lost 5 bases and the J gene lost 8 bases, with 24 bases spanning the gap. Germline V CDR1 and CDR2: SGHTA, FQGNSA. CDR3 region: CASSHALRTGLVEKLFF. CDR3 DNA: TGTGCCAGCAGCCATGCCCTCCGTACAGGGCTGGTCGAAAAACTGTTTTTT.

This clonotype was seen just once. The rearrangement uses TRBV19 and TRBJ1-6; 9 bases are a match to TRBD1. CDR1 is LNHDA and CDR2 is SQIVND in the germline V gene (reference sequence). Trimming at V came to 7 bases and at J to 9 bases, leaving 7 bases not matched to a gene. The CDR3 is 14 amino acids. CDR3 in amino acids: CASNPGQGFSPLHF. CDR3 in DNA: TGTGCCAGTAACCCGGGACAGGGTTTTTCACCCCTCCACTTT.

This chain uses TRBV28 with TRBJ1-1, with a possible D match to TRBD1 (5 bases). The germline gives CDR1 MDHEN, CDR2 SYDVKM. V dropped 5 bases and J dropped 1 base, with 14 bases sitting between them. The CDR3 totals 15 residues. The chain's CDR3 is CASSPWAGRNTEAFF. CDR3 DNA: TGTGCCAGCAGTCCCTGGGCAGGGAGGAACACTGAAGCTTTCTTT.

The rearrangement uses TRBV29-1 and TRBJ2-3, with 8 bases identical to TRBD2. This CDR3 is 14 amino acids long. The J segment lost 2 bases and the V segment lost 7 bases, leaving 8 bases of the junction unmatched. Germline V CDR1 and CDR2: SQVTM, ANQGSEA. This chain's CDR3 is CSAALGGATDTQYF. The CDR3 nucleotides are TGCAGCGCCGCGCTCGGGGGGGCCACAGATACGCAGTATTTT.

This sequence joins TRBV20-1 and TRBJ1-2; TRBD1 agrees at 9 bases. Germline CDR1 is DFQATT and CDR2 is SNEGSKA (reference sequence). With V trimmed by 6 bases and J by 1 base, 3 bases remained unmatched. CDR3 length: 13 amino acids. CDR3 loop: CSASTGGNYGYTF. DNA of the CDR3: TGCAGTGCATCGACAGGGGGTAACTATGGCTACACCTTC.

J is TRBJ1-1 and V is TRBV20-1, with 9 nucleotides matching TRBD1. CDR1 and CDR2 from the germline V gene are DFQATT and SNEGSKA (reference sequence). The CDR3 consists of 15 residues. Trimming removed 8 bases from V and 0 bases from J; junction bases left unmatched: 10. The CDR3 DNA sequence: TGCAGTCCGGAACAGGGGGCGAGTTTGAACACTGAAGCTTTCTTT. Residues: CSPEQGASLNTEAFF.

This clonotype was counted many times. This sequence joins TRBV18 and TRBJ1-4; TRBD1 is a possible D gene (5 bases). Germline values: CDR1 KGHSH, CDR2 LQKENI. Trimming took off 6 bases at V and 3 bases at J, with 14 bases between the two ends. The length of the CDR3 is 15 residues. CDR3 DNA: TGTGCCAGCTCCCCCGACCAGGGAGCTAATGAAAAACTGTTTTTT. The encoded protein is CASSPDQGANEKLFF.

The genes are TRBV9 and TRBJ2-7, with no clear D. The germline V and J ends were trimmed by 0 bases and 2 bases, with 9 bases remaining between them. From germline, CDR1 is SGDLS and CDR2 YYNGEE. CDR3 size: 14 residues. For the CDR3, the DNA is TGTGCCAGCAGCGTAGGTCAGGAGACCTACGAGCAGTACTTC. Translating gives CASSVGQETYEQYF.

In its sample, this clonotype was seen a few times. The rearrangement links TRBV2 to TRBJ2-1; a weak D match, TRBD1 (5 bases). The CDR3 is made up of 14 amino acids. Trimming shortened V by 1 base and J by 4 bases, and 8 bases separated the two germline ends. Per the germline V gene, CDR1 is SNHLY and CDR2 is FYNNEI. The CDR3 loop reads CASSEEQAYNEQFF. The CDR3 DNA reads as TGTGCCAGCAGTGAAGAACAGGCGTACAATGAGCAGTTCTTC. The variable domain in full, with the rest retrieved from reference TRBV2 and TRBJ2-1, is EPEVTQTPSHQVTQMGQEVILRCVPISNHLYFYWYRQILGQKVEFLVSFYNNEISEKSEIFDDQFSVERPDGSNFTLKIRSTKLEDSAMYFCASSEEQAYNEQFFGPGTRLTVL.

The table lists this clonotype with many counts. The chain couples TRBV7-6 to TRBJ1-5; D unclear. V lost 10 bases, J lost 0 bases, and 16 bases lay in between. Germline V gene sequence: CDR1 SGHVS, CDR2 FNYEAQ. This CDR3 contains 15 residues. CDR3 amino acids: CANRATPRSNQPQHF. In nucleotides, the CDR3 is TGTGCCAACCGGGCCACCCCTCGTAGCAATCAGCCCCAGCATTTT. Looking up the rest from reference TRBV7-6 and TRBJ1-5 gives the full variable domain: GAGVSQSPRYKVTKRGQDVALRCDPISGHVSLYWYRQALGQGPEFLTYFNYEAQQDKSGLPNDRFSAERPEGSISTLTIQRTEQRDSAMYRCANRATPRSNQPQHFGDGTRLSIL.

In its sample, this clonotype was seen many times. The chain links TRBV11-2 to TRBJ1-1, with 8 bases that match TRBD1. V trimming: 0 bases; J trimming: 12 bases; junction bases outside the gene matches: 3. The CDR3 extends over 12 amino acids. Germline V lookup: CDR1 SGHAT, CDR2 FQNNGV. The CDR3 coding sequence is TGTGCCAGCAGCTTAGAGCAGGGGGCGACTTTCTTT. This sequence encodes CASSLEQGATFF. The full variable domain, its missing parts supplied by reference TRBV11-2 and TRBJ1-1, is EAGVAQSPRYKIIEKRQSVAFWCNPISGHATLYWYQQILGQGPKLLIQFQNNGVVDDSQLPKDRFSAERLKGVDSTLKIQPAKLEDSAVYLCASSLEQGATFFGQGTRLTVV.